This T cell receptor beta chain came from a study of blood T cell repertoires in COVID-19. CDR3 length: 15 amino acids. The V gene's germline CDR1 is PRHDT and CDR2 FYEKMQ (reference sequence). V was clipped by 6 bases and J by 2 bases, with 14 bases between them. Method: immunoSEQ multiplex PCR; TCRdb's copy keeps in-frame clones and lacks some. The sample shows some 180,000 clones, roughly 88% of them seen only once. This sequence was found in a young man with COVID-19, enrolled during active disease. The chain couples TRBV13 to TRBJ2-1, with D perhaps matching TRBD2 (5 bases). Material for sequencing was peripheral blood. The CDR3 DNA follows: TGTGCCAGCAGTTTTACCGCCGGGACCTACAATGAGCAGTTCTTC. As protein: CASSFTAGTYNEQFF.